These 27 T cell receptor beta chains were all obtained from the same sample, sequenced in a study of PD-L1 blockade in urothelial cancer. Profiled with immunoSEQ multiplex PCR; TCRdb holds only in-frame clones, not every one. The data contain about 32,000 clones, roughly 36% of them singletons. This specimen consisted of tumor tissue, obtained before atezolizumab (anti-PD-L1) treatment. The receptors were sampled from a man aged 55 to 70 with urothelial cancer.

This clone came up a few times. V is TRBV23-1 and J is TRBJ1-3; D is undetermined. TRBV23-1 is assigned to the ORF class and has an uncertain function. The CDR3 covers 20 residues. The V end lost 2 bases, the J end lost 0 bases, and 23 bases lay between the germline ends. The CDR3 is CASSQNGAGARHRSGNTIYF. The CDR3 coding sequence is TGCGCCAGCAGTCAAAATGGTGCGGGTGCGAGACACCGCTCTGGAAACACCATATATTTT.

The chain couples TRBV7-6 to TRBJ1-3; the D gene is possibly TRBD1 (6 bases). Germline CDR1 and CDR2: SGHVS and FNYEAQ. CDR3 length equals 14 residues. The germline V and J ends were trimmed by 5 bases and 4 bases, with 12 bases remaining between them. The CDR3 loop is CASSAGTTGNTIYF. DNA for the CDR3: TGTGCCAGCAGCGCCGGGACAACGGGAAACACCATATATTTT. Looking up the rest from reference TRBV7-6 and TRBJ1-3 gives the full variable domain: GAGVSQSPRYKVTKRGQDVALRCDPISGHVSLYWYRQALGQGPEFLTYFNYEAQQDKSGLPNDRFSAERPEGSISTLTIQRTEQRDSAMYRCASSAGTTGNTIYFGEGSWLTVV.

The DNA for the CDR3 is TGTGCCAGCAGCGTAGGAGTGGGACTAGGGGTCTACGAGCAGTACTTC. Its protein product is CASSVGVGLGVYEQYF. The chain has TRBV9 and TRBJ2-7, with TRBD2 identical over 8 bases. CDR1 and CDR2 from the germline V gene are SGDLS and YYNGEE. The CDR3 has 16 residues. The V and J ends lost 0 bases and 3 bases, in that order; junction bases with no gene match: 8.

There are many counts of this clone. The V call is TRBV6-8, the J call TRBJ2-5; TRBD1 or TRBD2 may be the D gene (5 bases each). Deletions cut 1 base from V and 5 bases from J, with 5 bases between. Germline-derived CDR1 and CDR2 are MNHGY and SAAAGT. The CDR3 contains 12 residues. CDR3 sequence (DNA): TGTGCCAGCAGTTACTGGGGGGAGACCCAGTACTTC. It translates to CASSYWGETQYF.

In its sample, this clone was seen a few times. V and J are TRBV5-1 and TRBJ1-1; the D is unclear. The germline V gene encodes CDR1 SGHRS and CDR2 YFSETQ. This CDR3 is 15 amino acids long. Trimming stripped 0 bases from V and 1 base from J, with 10 bases between. CDR3 residues: CASSLAGSGNTEAFF. Here the CDR3 DNA reads TGCGCCAGCAGCTTGGCGGGGTCGGGGAACACTGAAGCTTTCTTT.

The chain recombines TRBV19 with TRBJ1-1; weak D call: TRBD1 (5 bases). This CDR3 contains 15 residues. Germline V gives CDR1 LNHDA, CDR2 SQIVND (reference sequence). V was pared by 7 bases and J by 2 bases, with 17 bases between. CDR3 coding DNA: TGTGCCAGTATCGCCCCGGGAAGGGGAAACACTGAAGCTTTCTTT. Protein sequence: CASIAPGRGNTEAFF.

This chain links TRBV29-1 with TRBJ2-3; perhaps TRBD1 as D (6 bases). V lost 4 bases and J 5 bases, leaving 10 bases between the germline ends. The CDR3 is 12 residues long. Germline CDR1 SQVTM, CDR2 ANQGSEA. CDR3 sequence: CSVVQGQDTQYF. CDR3 sequence (DNA): TGCAGCGTTGTACAGGGCCAAGATACGCAGTATTTT.

This clone showed up many times. This chain links TRBV4-1 with TRBJ2-7; perhaps TRBD2 as D (5 bases). CDR1 MGHRA and CDR2 YSYEKL come from the germline V gene. V lost 0 bases, J lost 4 bases, and 16 bases lay in between. The CDR3 consists of 16 residues. For the CDR3, the DNA is TGCGCCAGCAGCCAAGATTATACTAGGTTGGGATACGAGCAGTACTTC. Protein product: CASSQDYTRLGYEQYF.

This chain links TRBV6-8 with TRBJ1-5; D may be TRBD1 (5 bases). V lost 5 bases and J lost 6, with 11 bases in between. This CDR3 contains 13 residues. CDR1 is MNHGY, CDR2 SAAAGT, per germline. CDR3 in amino acids: CASSDLDSQPQHF. The DNA of the CDR3 is TGTGCCAGCAGTGACCTAGACAGTCAGCCCCAGCATTTT.

Concerning this clone itself: A base was left unread or ambiguous, and X is written for its residue. The chain uses TRBV29-1 and TRBJ2-7, with 11 nucleotides matching TRBD2. The CDR3 length is 15 residues. CDR1 and CDR2 (germline): SQVTM, ANQGSEA. With V trimmed by 4 bases and J by 5 bases, 10 bases remained unmatched. Written as DNA, the CDR3 is TGCAGCGTTGCCGRTAGCGGGAGGGGTGCGCACGAGCAGTACTTC. Encoded protein: CSVAXSGRGAHEQYF.

This clone occurred a few times. The chain joins TRBV9 to TRBJ2-3, with 10 bases that match TRBD2. CDR1 and CDR2 from the germline V gene are SGDLS and YYNGEE. The CDR3 sequence is 15 residues long. Losses at the gene ends were 7 bases for V and 0 bases for J; bases not matched to a gene: 5. The CDR3 nucleotides read TGTGCCAGCGGGTCACTAGCGGGGAGCACAGATACGCAGTATTTT. It is translated as CASGSLAGSTDTQYF. Filled out from reference TRBV9 and TRBJ2-3, the complete variable domain reads DSGVTQTPKHLITATGQRVTLRCSPRSGDLSVYWYQQSLDQGLQFLIQYYNGEERAKGNILERFSAQQFPDLHSELNLSSLELGDSALYFCASGSLAGSTDTQYFGPGTRLTVL.

The gene calls are TRBV19 and TRBJ1-2; D possibly corresponds to TRBD1 (5 bases). CDR3 length equals 13 residues. Between the trimmed V and J ends, which lost 2 bases and 6 bases, there was a span of 10 bases. Germline V CDR1 and CDR2: LNHDA, SQIVND (reference sequence). CDR3: CASSIWGEHGYTF. In DNA, the CDR3 is TGTGCCAGTAGTATATGGGGGGAGCATGGCTACACCTTC.

The chain joins TRBV9 to TRBJ2-3, with a tentative D call TRBD2 (6 bases). Germline V gene lookup returns CDR1 SGDLS and CDR2 YYNGEE. This CDR3 is 15 amino acids long. V was trimmed by 0 bases and J by 3 bases, leaving 11 bases between them. This chain's CDR3 is CASSVALEGTDTQYF. CDR3 bases: TGTGCCAGCAGCGTAGCTTTGGAGGGAACAGATACGCAGTATTTT.

A word on this clone: An end of the junction differs from the germline gene, which may be a read error. This chain joins TRBV15 and TRBJ1-6; D uncertain. The germline V gene has CDR1 LNHNV and CDR2 YYDKDF (reference sequence). The CDR3 has 14 amino acids. This CDR3 reads CATSGERRFSPLHF. The DNA of the CDR3 is TGTGCCACCAGCGGAGAGCGGCGGTTTTCACCCCTCCACTTT.

V and J are TRBV2 and TRBJ1-1, with D perhaps matching TRBD1 (5 bases). Trimming took 8 bases from V and 2 from J, leaving 15 bases between them. This CDR3 spans 14 amino acids. Germline CDR1 is SNHLY and CDR2 is FYNNEI. The CDR3 DNA reads TGTGCCAGCGTCAAGCAGGGCGCTAACACTGAAGCTTTCTTT. It yields the protein CASVKQGANTEAFF.

J is TRBJ1-2 and V is TRBV6-8; D is unclear. V was pared by 10 bases and J by 1 base, with 10 bases between. The CDR3 totals 12 residues. The germline V gene encodes CDR1 MNHGY and CDR2 SAAAGT. CDR3 nucleotide sequence: TGTGCCATCAGAGATAATAACTATGGCTACACCTTC. Translated: CAIRDNNYGYTF.

The table lists this clone with a few counts. This sequence joins TRBV28 and TRBJ1-3, with D possibly TRBD1 on 5 matching bases. The ends were cut back, 1 base at V and 4 bases at J, with 8 bases in the middle. CDR1 and CDR2 (germline): MDHEN, SYDVKM. The CDR3 has 14 amino acids. CDR3 region: CASSLSGQGNTIYF. The CDR3 DNA reads as TGTGCCAGCAGTTTATCGGGGCAGGGAAACACCATATATTTT.

The chain couples TRBV28 to TRBJ2-2; the D gene is possibly TRBD1 (6 bases). CDR3 length: 15 residues. V was pared by 2 bases and J by 5 bases, with 12 bases between. Germline CDR1 reads MDHEN; CDR2 reads SYDVKM. CDR3 in DNA: TGTGCCAGCAGTTTACAGGGGCGAGTGACCGGGGAGCTGTTTTTT. Translation: CASSLQGRVTGELFF.

This chain uses TRBV18 with TRBJ1-3; tentatively, D is TRBD1 (6 bases). The CDR3 has 16 amino acids. V dropped 3 bases and J dropped 4 bases, with 16 bases sitting between them. Germline V CDR1 and CDR2: KGHSH, LQKENI. Written as DNA, the CDR3 is TGTGCCAGCTCACCTTCTTCGGCAGGGGCCGGAAACACCATATATTTT. Translated: CASSPSSAGAGNTIYF.

With regard to this clone: A read error may account for a junction end that differs from germline. The chain is built from TRBV6-8 and TRBJ1-4, with D perhaps TRBD1 (6 bases). Germline V gene lookup returns CDR1 MNHGY and CDR2 SAAAGT. The CDR3 runs to 14 residues. The CDR3 DNA is TGTGCCATCAGTGCCAGGGGCGACGATGAAAAACTGTTTTTT. Protein sequence: CAISARGDDEKLFF.

In this sample, this clone turned up a few times. The V and J genes are TRBV9 and TRBJ2-3, with TRBD1 identical over 10 bases. Germline V gene data show CDR1 as SGDLS and CDR2 as YYNGEE. The CDR3 runs to 15 residues. V was pared by 4 bases and J by 1 base, with 3 bases of the junction left unmatched. The CDR3 spells CASSMGTGGTDTQYF. In DNA form, the CDR3 reads TGTGCCAGCAGCATGGGGACAGGGGGCACAGATACGCAGTATTTT. The full variable domain, with the rest looked up from reference TRBV9 and TRBJ2-3, is DSGVTQTPKHLITATGQRVTLRCSPRSGDLSVYWYQQSLDQGLQFLIQYYNGEERAKGNILERFSAQQFPDLHSELNLSSLELGDSALYFCASSMGTGGTDTQYFGPGTRLTVL.

Relative to its sample, this clone is medium-sized. V usage is TRBV11-3 and J usage is TRBJ2-7; a possible D gene is TRBD2 (6 bases). Per the germline V gene, CDR1 is SGHNT and CDR2 is YENEEA. V was cut by 5 bases and J by 5 bases, with 16 bases left in between. The CDR3 extends over 14 amino acids. Here the CDR3 DNA reads TGTGCCAGCAGCACCTCCGCGGGGCTCGACGAGCAGTACTTC. Encoded protein: CASSTSAGLDEQYF.

The chain combines TRBV11-1 with TRBJ1-1; 8 bases are a match to TRBD1. Germline V gene sequence: CDR1 SGHAT, CDR2 FQDESV (reference sequence). The junction had 3 bases not matched to a gene; V was cut back by 2 bases and J by 1 base. CDR3 length equals 15 residues. The CDR3 DNA sequence: TGTGCCAGCAGCTTATGGACAGGGAAGAACACTGAAGCTTTCTTT. Its translation is CASSLWTGKNTEAFF.

This clone was counted a single time. V gene TRBV19 combines with J gene TRBJ2-3; TRBD1 aligns across 7 bases. This CDR3 contains 16 residues. Trimming cost V 6 bases and J 3 bases; bases outside gene matches: 12. The germline V gene encodes CDR1 LNHDA and CDR2 SQIVND (reference sequence). CDR3 DNA: TGTGCCAGTAGCTTCGAGGGGGCTTTAAGTACAGATACGCAGTATTTT. It encodes CASSFEGALSTDTQYF.

V and J are TRBV7-5 and TRBJ2-1; the table calls TRBD1, which could not be checked here. TRBV7-5 is a pseudogene locus. The CDR3 runs 14 residues. Here the CDR3 reads CASSLSLRQGREFF. The CDR3 nucleotides are TGTGCCAGCAGCTTATCTCTAAGACAGGGGAGAGAGTTCTTC.

This chain joins TRBV18 and TRBJ1-1; D remains unclear. Germline lookup yields CDR1 KGHSH and CDR2 LQKENI. The CDR3 has 15 amino acids. V was pared by 2 bases and J by 0 bases, with 10 bases between. DNA for the CDR3: TGTGCCAGCTCACCATCGCCGGGGATGAACACTGAAGCTTTCTTT. Its protein is CASSPSPGMNTEAFF.

The chain recombines TRBV5-1 with TRBJ2-5, with a possible D match to TRBD1 (6 bases). CDR3 size: 14 residues. The V end lost 4 bases, the J end lost 2 bases, and 12 bases lay between the germline ends. CDR1 and CDR2 (germline): SGHRS, YFSETQ. CDR3 protein: CASSARQDQETQYF. CDR3 bases: TGCGCCAGCAGCGCTCGACAGGATCAAGAGACCCAGTACTTC. Using reference TRBV5-1 and TRBJ2-5 for the parts outside the CDR3, the full variable domain is KAGVTQTPRYLIKTRGQQVTLSCSPISGHRSVSWYQQTPGQGLQFLFEYFSETQRNKGNFPGRFSGRQFSNSRSEMNVSTLELGDSALYLCASSARQDQETQYFGPGTRLLVL.